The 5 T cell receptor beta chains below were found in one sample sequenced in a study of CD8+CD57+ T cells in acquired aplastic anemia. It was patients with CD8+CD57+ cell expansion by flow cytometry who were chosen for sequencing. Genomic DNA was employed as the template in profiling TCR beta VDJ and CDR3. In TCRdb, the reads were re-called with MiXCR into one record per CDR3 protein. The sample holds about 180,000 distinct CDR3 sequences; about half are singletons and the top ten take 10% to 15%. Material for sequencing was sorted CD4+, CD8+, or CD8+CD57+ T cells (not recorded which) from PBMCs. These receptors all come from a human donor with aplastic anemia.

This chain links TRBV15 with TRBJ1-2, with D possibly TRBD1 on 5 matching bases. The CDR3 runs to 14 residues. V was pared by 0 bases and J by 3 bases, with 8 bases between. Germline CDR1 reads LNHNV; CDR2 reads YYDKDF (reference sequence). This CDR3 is CATSRDGGYYGYTF. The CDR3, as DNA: TGTGCCACCAGCAGAGATGGGGGGTACTATGGCTACACCTTC.

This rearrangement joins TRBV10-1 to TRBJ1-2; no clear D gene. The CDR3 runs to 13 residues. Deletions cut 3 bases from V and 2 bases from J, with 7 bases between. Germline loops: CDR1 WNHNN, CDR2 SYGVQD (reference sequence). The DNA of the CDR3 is TGCGCCAGCAGTGACGGATTAAACTATGGCTACACCTTC. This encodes CASSDGLNYGYTF.

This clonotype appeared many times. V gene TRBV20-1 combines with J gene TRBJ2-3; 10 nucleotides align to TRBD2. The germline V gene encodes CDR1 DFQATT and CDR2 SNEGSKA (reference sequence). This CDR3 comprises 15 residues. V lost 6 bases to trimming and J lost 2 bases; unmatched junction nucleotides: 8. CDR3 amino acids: CSAQRTSGATDTQYF. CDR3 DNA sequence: TGCAGTGCCCAGCGGACTAGCGGAGCCACAGATACGCAGTATTTT.

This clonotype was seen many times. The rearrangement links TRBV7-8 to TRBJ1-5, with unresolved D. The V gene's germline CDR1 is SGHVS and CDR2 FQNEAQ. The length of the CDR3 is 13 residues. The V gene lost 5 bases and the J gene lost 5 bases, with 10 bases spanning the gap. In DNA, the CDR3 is TGTGCCAGCAGCCTGCGAACCCATCAGCCCCAGCATTTT. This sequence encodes CASSLRTHQPQHF.

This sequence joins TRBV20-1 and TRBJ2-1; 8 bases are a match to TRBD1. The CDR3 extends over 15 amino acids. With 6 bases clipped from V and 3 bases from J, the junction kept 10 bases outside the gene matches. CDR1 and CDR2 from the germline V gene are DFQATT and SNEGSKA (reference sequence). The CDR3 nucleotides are TGCAGTGCACCCCTCGGCAGGGGGCTCTACAATGAGCAGTTCTTC. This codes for CSAPLGRGLYNEQFF.